Only a few counts were recorded for the clone carrying this T cell receptor beta chain. The antigen remains undetermined. The sample belongs to a study of breast tumors, draining lymph nodes, adjacent tissues. Findings and caveats of the study: Tumor and nontumor repertoires were significantly more similar in luminal-like than in basal-like breast cancer. Tumor TCR diversity was below lymph nodes but above nontumor tissue.

TCRdb re-called the multiplex PCR reads with MiXCR, one entry per CDR3 protein. The sample records around 230,000 distinct CDR3 sequences, under 40% being singletons. Breast cancer patients provided tissue from their axillary draining lymph nodes. The CDR3 is 15 amino acids. J was trimmed by 3 bases and V by 10 bases; bases with no gene match: 9. Germline V gene lookup returns CDR1 MRHNA and CDR2 SNTAGT. The clonotype originates from a female donor with breast cancer. Some clones in this sample may be carry-over from other donors' samples. Sequenced: axillary lymph node tissue. V usage is TRBV6-4 and J usage is TRBJ2-2; TRBD2 matches 9 bases. The CDR3: CATSTSGGDTGELFF. The DNA of the CDR3 is TGTGCCACCTCGACTAGCGGAGGGGACACCGGGGAGCTGTTTTTT.